What follows are 2 T cell receptor beta chains derived from one specimen sequenced in a study of T-cell reconstitution after alpha-beta-depleted transplantation in children. During its preparation, the TCRbeta library received unique molecular identifiers. TCRdb re-called the PCR reads through MiXCR, storing one row per CDR3 protein. The sample contains 100,000 to 120,000 distinct CDR3 sequences, about 9.3% of which appear only once. The sample here was PBMCs from the stem cell graft donor, taken from the stem cell graft. These receptors all come from a human donor who donated a stem cell graft to a child with acute lymphoblastic leukemia.

The sample holds many counts of this clonotype. This chain joins TRBV10-1 and TRBJ1-2; weak D call: TRBD1 (5 bases). The ends were cut back, 4 bases at V and 4 bases at J, with 10 bases in the middle. The CDR3 runs 13 residues. Per germline, CDR1 WNHNN and CDR2 SYGVQD (reference sequence). This CDR3 reads CASSVDRTYGYTF. Here the CDR3 DNA reads TGCGCCAGCAGTGTCGACAGAACCTATGGCTACACCTTC.

About this clonotype itself: A read error may explain this, as a much larger clone is one base away. This chain uses TRBV7-2 with TRBJ2-3; D perhaps matches TRBD2 (6 bases). Germline lookup yields CDR1 SGHTA and CDR2 FQGNSA. The CDR3 is 16 amino acids. CDR3 nucleotides: TGTGCCAGCAGCTTAGCCGCGGACTATCTTACAGATACGCAGTGTTTT. This gives the protein CASSLAADYLTDTQCF.